Given below is one T cell receptor beta chain in context. The CDR3 runs 17 residues. The germline V gene has CDR1 PRHDT and CDR2 FYEKMQ (reference sequence). Trimming cost V 5 bases and J 1 base, with 21 bases left between them. This entry comes from a study of blood T cell repertoires in COVID-19. Clones were sequenced by immunoSEQ multiplex PCR, and TCRdb holds only the in-frame ones, with some missing. The table has roughly 250,000 clones, approximately 85% seen once. This chain connects TRBV13 to TRBJ2-7, with D perhaps matching TRBD2 (5 bases). This receptor was obtained from a woman in her 50s who had recovered from COVID-19. The sample consisted of PBMCs or T cells enriched from blood (not recorded which). This chain's CDR3 is CASSPLGSGGPSYEQYF. As DNA, the CDR3 is TGTGCCAGCAGCCCCCTCGGCAGCGGTGGTCCTTCCTACGAGCAGTACTTC. Together with reference TRBV13 and TRBJ2-7, the CDR3 gives the full variable domain: AAGVIQSPRHLIKEKRETATLKCYPIPRHDTVYWYQQGPGQDPQFLISFYEKMQSDKGSIPDRFSAQQFSDYHSELNMSSLELGDSALYFCASSPLGSGGPSYEQYFGPGTRLTVT.